This TCR beta chain stems from a study of CD8 T cells in ankylosing spondylitis. Study-wide points: Some motif variants were previously reported in reactive arthritis synovial fluid and blood. Reported data indicate significant enrichment of disease-linked clones within matched ankylosing spondylitis synovial fluid.

Worth noting for this clonotype: Its antigen is not identified. At one of its ends the junction is not consistent with the germline gene, which may arise from a read error.

In germline, CDR1 is KGHSH, CDR2 LQKENI. CDR3 size: 15 residues. TCRdb processed the 5' RACE reads anew with MiXCR; each CDR3 protein has one entry. The sample lists fewer than 250,000 distinct CDR3 sequences, roughly 25% occurring once. What was sequenced was blood, either unsorted or a sorted T cell fraction (not recorded which). The TCR sequence derives from a male donor with ankylosing spondylitis or in good health (not recorded which). V usage is TRBV18 and J usage is TRBJ1-1; 7 positions agree with TRBD1. The CDR3 sequence: CASSPAQGMNPEAFF. CDR3 DNA sequence: TGTGCCAGCTCACCAGCACAGGGGATGAACCCTGAAGCTTTCTTT.